This T cell receptor (beta chain) was recovered during a study of blood T cell repertoires in COVID-19. The wider study: Samples representing acute and convalescent COVID-19 were sourced from the United States, Italy and Spain. Nucleic acid was either cDNA or gDNA, and it came from T cells, B-cell-depleted T cells, or PBMCs.

Study processing details: Cell counts per sample came from amplifying reference gene primers. The assay was immunoSEQ multiplex PCR, and TCRdb's table has in-frame clones only and misses some. V, J and clone size derive from that table, while D and trimming were established from the DNA sequence. The sample has under 120,000 clones; 70% to 90% are singletons. The CDR3 extends over 12 amino acids. With 2 bases removed from V and 8 bases from J, the gap between germline ends came to 6 bases. Germline CDR1 MNHEY, CDR2 SVGEGT. This clonotype was sampled from a human donor in a cohort sampled during active COVID-19. Sequencing used peripheral blood. The chain recombines TRBV6-2 or TRBV6-3 with TRBJ1-4; D uncertain. CDR3 coding DNA: TGTGCCAGCAGTTACGGGAGGGAAAAACTGTTTTTT. This translates into CASSYGREKLFF.